The subject of this entry is one TCR beta chain. Its antigen is undetermined. This record belongs to a study of Ad26.COV2.S vaccination and SARS-CoV-2 variants. Germline-derived CDR1 and CDR2 are MDHEN and SYDVKM. This CDR3 has 18 residues. Trimming at V came to 5 bases and at J to 2 bases, leaving 9 bases not matched to a gene. Generated by immunoSEQ multiplex PCR, the TCRdb table keeps only in-frame clones and is missing some. Here the sample spans about 94,000 clones, more than 70% being singletons. Study outcomes and limitations: Similar non-spike TCR breadth was seen in vaccine and placebo recipients. Assessments of TCR breadth and depth may have underestimated the total T cell responses. Compared with placebo recipients, vaccine recipients had higher spike-specific TCR breadth. Once vaccination had occurred, spike-specific CD8+ and CD4+ T cell responses reportedly showed substantial breadth.

The chain uses TRBV28 and TRBJ2-1, with TRBD2 matching 13 bases. The receptor comes from a human donor who had recovered from COVID-19. The sample here was peripheral blood, taken after recovery from COVID-19. CDR3 region: CASSPYTSGRAPYNEQFF. The CDR3 bases are TGTGCCAGCAGTCCCTACACTAGCGGGAGGGCCCCCTACAATGAGCAGTTCTTC.